The 11 T cell receptor beta chains below all came from one sample that was sequenced in a study of blood T cell repertoires in COVID-19. TCRdb's copy holds only in-frame clones and misses some; the assay was immunoSEQ multiplex PCR. The repertoire holds 150,000 to 200,000 clones, with about 89% as singletons. Sequencing was done on a sample of peripheral blood. Every receptor here comes from an older man with acute or convalescent COVID-19.

The chain is built from TRBV5-1 and TRBJ1-2; perhaps TRBD1 as D (6 bases). Trimming removed 0 bases at V and 4 bases at J, with 10 bases between. The CDR3 extends over 14 amino acids. Germline V gives CDR1 SGHRS, CDR2 YFSETQ. DNA of the CDR3: TGCGCCAGCAGCTTGGAACAGGGTGGCTATGGCTACACCTTC. Residues: CASSLEQGGYGYTF.

The chain uses TRBV19 and TRBJ1-6, with D tentatively TRBD1 (6 bases). The CDR3 runs to 15 residues. V lost 4 bases to trimming and J lost 9 bases, with 16 bases between them. CDR1 and CDR2 from the germline V gene are LNHDA and SQIVND (reference sequence). The CDR3 loop is CASSTLGTSVSPLHF. The CDR3 DNA reads TGTGCCAGTAGTACACTCGGGACATCTGTTTCACCCCTCCACTTT.

This clone has just one count. The genes are TRBV6-1 and TRBJ2-4; 8 bases are a match to TRBD1. With 4 bases clipped from V and 3 bases from J, the junction kept 11 bases outside the gene matches. Germline CDR1 is MNHNS and CDR2 is SASEGT. This CDR3 is built from 17 residues. Here the CDR3 reads CASSATPTGAGKNIQYF. The DNA for the CDR3 is TGTGCCAGCAGTGCTACACCGACAGGGGCGGGCAAAAACATTCAGTACTTC.

The chain couples TRBV5-4 to TRBJ1-5, with 7 bases matching TRBD1. Trimming cost V 1 base and J 8 bases; bases outside gene matches: 3. The CDR3 is 13 residues long. CDR1 is SGHNT and CDR2 is YYREEE in the germline V gene (reference sequence). The CDR3 nucleotides are TGTGCCAGCAGCTTGAACAGGGGTGAGCCCCAGCATTTT. As protein: CASSLNRGEPQHF.

The V call is TRBV28, the J call TRBJ1-4; no clear D. Trimming removed 6 bases at V and 0 bases at J, with 5 bases between. This CDR3 contains 13 residues. Per germline, CDR1 MDHEN and CDR2 SYDVKM. CDR3 nucleotides: TGTGCCAGCAGCATTGCAACTAATGAAAAACTGTTTTTT. This translates into CASSIATNEKLFF.

The table lists this clone with a count of one. V is TRBV5-1 and J is TRBJ1-4; a weak D match, TRBD1 (6 bases). The V gene lost 2 bases and the J gene lost 8 bases, with 22 bases spanning the gap. Germline CDR1 is SGHRS and CDR2 is YFSETQ. The CDR3 totals 17 residues. The CDR3, as DNA: TGCGCCAGCAGCTTCCCAGGGCCGGGGGGCTTAGGAGAAAAACTGTTTTTT. It encodes CASSFPGPGGLGEKLFF.

This chain joins TRBV18 and TRBJ1-2, with D perhaps matching TRBD1 (6 bases). CDR1 and CDR2 from the germline V gene are KGHSH and LQKENI. V was shortened by 3 bases and J by 2 bases, with 10 bases between the two germline ends. The CDR3 spans 14 residues. CDR3 bases: TGTGCCAGCTCACCGTATACAGGGAACTATGGCTACACCTTC. Translation: CASSPYTGNYGYTF.

The chain combines TRBV5-1 with TRBJ2-7; no clear D gene. V shed 0 bases and J shed 5 bases, with 12 bases lying between them. The CDR3 length is 14 residues. Per the germline V gene, CDR1 is SGHRS and CDR2 is YFSETQ. This CDR3 is CASSLASGQNEQYF. CDR3 nucleotides: TGCGCCAGCAGCTTGGCGTCAGGTCAAAACGAGCAGTACTTC.

In nucleotides, the CDR3 is TGTGCCAGCAGTTCGCCAGGACAGGGCGCAGATACGCAGTATTTT. As protein: CASSSPGQGADTQYF. The V and J genes are TRBV6-5 and TRBJ2-3; TRBD1 matches 8 bases. Germline CDR1 MNHEY, CDR2 SVGAGI. The length of the CDR3 is 15 residues. The V segment lost 4 bases and the J segment 4 bases; nucleotides outside the gene matches: 7.

For the CDR3, the DNA is TGTGCCAGCAGTTTACAGGCCGGTTATCAGCCCCAGCATTTT. Translation gives CASSLQAGYQPQHF. The rearrangement joins TRBV28 to TRBJ1-5; unclear D gene. Germline CDR1 MDHEN, CDR2 SYDVKM. This CDR3 region has 14 residues. V was cut by 2 bases and J by 5 bases, with 10 bases left in between.

The chain is built from TRBV7-9 and TRBJ2-7; D possibly corresponds to TRBD1 (6 bases). Per the germline V gene, CDR1 is SEHNR and CDR2 is FQNEAQ (reference sequence). The CDR3 runs to 15 residues. Trimming took 3 bases from V and 0 from J, leaving 12 bases between them. CDR3 nucleotides: TGTGCCAGCAGCTTTCAGGGGACGGTCTCCTACGAGCAGTACTTC. Translating gives CASSFQGTVSYEQYF.